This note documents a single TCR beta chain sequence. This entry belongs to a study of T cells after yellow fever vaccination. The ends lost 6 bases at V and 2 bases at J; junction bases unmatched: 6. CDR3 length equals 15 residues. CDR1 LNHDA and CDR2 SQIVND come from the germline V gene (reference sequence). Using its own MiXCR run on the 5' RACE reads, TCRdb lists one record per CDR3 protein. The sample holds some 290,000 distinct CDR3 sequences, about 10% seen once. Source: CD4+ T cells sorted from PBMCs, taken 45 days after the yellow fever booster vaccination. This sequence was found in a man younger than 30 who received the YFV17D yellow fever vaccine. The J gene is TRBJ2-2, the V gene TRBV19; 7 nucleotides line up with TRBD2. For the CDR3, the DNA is TGTGCCAGTAGCCCCTCGGGGGGTAACACCGGGGAGCTGTTTTTT. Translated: CASSPSGGNTGELFF.